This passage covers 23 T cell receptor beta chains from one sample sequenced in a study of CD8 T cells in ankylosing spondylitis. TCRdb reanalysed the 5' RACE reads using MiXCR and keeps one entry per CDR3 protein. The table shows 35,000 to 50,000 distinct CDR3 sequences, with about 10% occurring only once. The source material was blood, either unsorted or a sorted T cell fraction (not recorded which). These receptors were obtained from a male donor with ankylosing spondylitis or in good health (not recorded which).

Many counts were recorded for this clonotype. CDR3 sequence (DNA): TGTGCCAGCAGTCCCAACGACAAGACCCAGTACTTC. As protein: CASSPNDKTQYF. The rearrangement joins TRBV12-3 or TRBV12-4 to TRBJ2-5; D call uncertain. Deletions cut 5 bases from V and 6 bases from J, with 10 bases between. This CDR3 has 12 amino acids.

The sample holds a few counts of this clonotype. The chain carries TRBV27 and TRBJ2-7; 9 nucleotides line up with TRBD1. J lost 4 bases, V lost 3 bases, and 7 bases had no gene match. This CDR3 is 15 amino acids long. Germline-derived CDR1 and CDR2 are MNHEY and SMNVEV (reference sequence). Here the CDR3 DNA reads TGTGCCAGCAGTTTCTCGGGGACAGGGTTTTACGAGCAGTACTTC. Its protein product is CASSFSGTGFYEQYF.

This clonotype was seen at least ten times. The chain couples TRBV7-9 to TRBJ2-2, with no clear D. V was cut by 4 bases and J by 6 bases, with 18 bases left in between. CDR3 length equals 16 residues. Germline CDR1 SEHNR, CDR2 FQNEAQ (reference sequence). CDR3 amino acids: CASSSQYTAHAGELFF. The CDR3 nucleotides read TGTGCCAGCAGCTCTCAATATACCGCCCACGCCGGGGAGCTGTTTTTT.

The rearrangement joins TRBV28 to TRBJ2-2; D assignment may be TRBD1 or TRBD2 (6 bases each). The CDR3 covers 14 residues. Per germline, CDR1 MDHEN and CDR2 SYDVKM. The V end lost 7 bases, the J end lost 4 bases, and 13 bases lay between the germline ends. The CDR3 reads CASKRGVSTGELFF. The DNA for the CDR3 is TGTGCCAGCAAGAGGGGGGTCAGCACCGGGGAGCTGTTTTTT.

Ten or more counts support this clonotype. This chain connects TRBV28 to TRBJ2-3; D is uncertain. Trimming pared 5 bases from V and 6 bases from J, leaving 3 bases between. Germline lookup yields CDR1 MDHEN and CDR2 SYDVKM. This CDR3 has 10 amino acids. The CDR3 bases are TGTGCCAGCAGTGAGGATACGCAGTATTTT. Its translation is CASSEDTQYF.

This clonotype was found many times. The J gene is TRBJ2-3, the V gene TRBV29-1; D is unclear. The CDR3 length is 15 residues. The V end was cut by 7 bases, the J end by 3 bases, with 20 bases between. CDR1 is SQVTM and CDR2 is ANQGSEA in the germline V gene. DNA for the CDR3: TGCAGCGCTTGCGGACCCCTCGGGCGGACAGATACGCAGTATTTT. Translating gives CSACGPLGRTDTQYF.

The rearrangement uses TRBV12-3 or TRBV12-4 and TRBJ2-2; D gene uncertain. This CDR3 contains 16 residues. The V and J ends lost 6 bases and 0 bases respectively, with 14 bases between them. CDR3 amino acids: CASSISRQPNTGELFF. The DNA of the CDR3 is TGTGCCAGCAGCATTAGTAGGCAGCCGAACACCGGGGAGCTGTTTTTT.

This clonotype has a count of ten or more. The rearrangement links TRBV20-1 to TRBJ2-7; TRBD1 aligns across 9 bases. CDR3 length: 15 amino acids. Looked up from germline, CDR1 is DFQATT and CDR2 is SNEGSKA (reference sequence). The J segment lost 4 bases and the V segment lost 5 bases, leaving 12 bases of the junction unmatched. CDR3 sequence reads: CSAPPRQGGSYEQYF. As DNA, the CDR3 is TGCAGTGCTCCCCCCCGACAGGGGGGCAGTTACGAGCAGTACTTC.

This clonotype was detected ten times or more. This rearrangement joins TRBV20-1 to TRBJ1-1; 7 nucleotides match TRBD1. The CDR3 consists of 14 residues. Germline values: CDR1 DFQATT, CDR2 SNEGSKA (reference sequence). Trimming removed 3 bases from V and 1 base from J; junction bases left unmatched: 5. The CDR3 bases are TGCAGTGCTAGGACCAGGGGGTGGAACACTGAAGCTTTCTTT. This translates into CSARTRGWNTEAFF.

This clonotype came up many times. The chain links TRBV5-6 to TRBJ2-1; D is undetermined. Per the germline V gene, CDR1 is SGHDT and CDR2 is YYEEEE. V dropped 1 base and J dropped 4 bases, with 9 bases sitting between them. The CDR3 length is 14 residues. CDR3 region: CASSLYGGYNEQFF. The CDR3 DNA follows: TGTGCCAGCAGCTTGTACGGCGGATACAATGAGCAGTTCTTC.

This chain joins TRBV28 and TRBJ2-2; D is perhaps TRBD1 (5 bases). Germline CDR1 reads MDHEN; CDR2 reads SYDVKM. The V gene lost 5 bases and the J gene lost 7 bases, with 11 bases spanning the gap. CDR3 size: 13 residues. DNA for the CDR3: TGTGCCAGCAGTCCACCAGGGAACGGGGAGCTGTTTTTT. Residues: CASSPPGNGELFF.

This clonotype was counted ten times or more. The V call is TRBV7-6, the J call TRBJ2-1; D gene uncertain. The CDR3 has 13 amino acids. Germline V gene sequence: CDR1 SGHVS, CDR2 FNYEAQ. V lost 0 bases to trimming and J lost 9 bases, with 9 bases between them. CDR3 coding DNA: TGTGCCAGCAGCTTAGCACTAAACGCTGAGCAGTTCTTC. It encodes CASSLALNAEQFF.

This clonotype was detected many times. CDR3 DNA sequence: TGTGCCAGCAGTTTAAGGCAGGGGTATAGCAATCAGCCCCAGCATTTT. Translation gives CASSLRQGYSNQPQHF. The rearrangement uses TRBV12-3 or TRBV12-4 and TRBJ1-5; TRBD1 is a possible D gene (6 bases). V gave up 2 bases and J gave up 0 bases, with 11 bases separating them. The CDR3 length is 16 residues.

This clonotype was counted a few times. The CDR3 DNA reads as TGCAGCGCAATGGGCAATGGCTACACCTTC. Protein product: CSAMGNGYTF. The chain joins TRBV29-1 to TRBJ1-2; D uncertain. Trimming pared 7 bases from V and 6 bases from J, leaving 9 bases between. This CDR3 region has 10 residues. Germline values: CDR1 SQVTM, CDR2 ANQGSEA. Full variable domain (outside the CDR3, taken from reference TRBV29-1 and TRBJ1-2): SAVISQKPSRDICQRGTSLTIQCQVDSQVTMMFWYRQQPGQSLTLIATANQGSEATYESGFVIDKFPISRPNLTFSTLTVSNMSPEDSSIYLCSAMGNGYTFGSGTRLTVV.

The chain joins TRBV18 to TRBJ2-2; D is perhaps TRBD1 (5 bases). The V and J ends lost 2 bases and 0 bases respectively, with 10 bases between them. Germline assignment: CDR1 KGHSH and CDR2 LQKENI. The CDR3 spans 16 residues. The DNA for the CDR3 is TGTGCCAGCTCACCAAATCAGGGCTCGAACACCGGGGAGCTGTTTTTT. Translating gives CASSPNQGSNTGELFF.

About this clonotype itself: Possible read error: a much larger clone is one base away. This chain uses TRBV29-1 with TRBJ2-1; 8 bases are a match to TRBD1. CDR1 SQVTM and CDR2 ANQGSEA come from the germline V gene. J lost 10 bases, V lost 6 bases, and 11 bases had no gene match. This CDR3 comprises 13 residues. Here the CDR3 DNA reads TGCAGCGTAGGCCAGACAGGGGTTGAGGAGCAGTTCTTC. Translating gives CSVGQTGVEEQFF.

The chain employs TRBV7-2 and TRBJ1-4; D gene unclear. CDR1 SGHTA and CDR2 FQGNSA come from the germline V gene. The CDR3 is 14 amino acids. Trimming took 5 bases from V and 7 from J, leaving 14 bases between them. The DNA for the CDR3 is TGTGCCAGCAGCCCCGACTGGGGTGGTGAAAAACTGTTTTTT. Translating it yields CASSPDWGGEKLFF.

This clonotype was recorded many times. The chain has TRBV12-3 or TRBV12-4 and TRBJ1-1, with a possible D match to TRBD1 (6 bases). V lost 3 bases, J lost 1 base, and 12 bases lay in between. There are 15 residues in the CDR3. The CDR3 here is CASSFAPGENTEAFF. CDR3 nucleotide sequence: TGTGCCAGCAGTTTTGCTCCAGGGGAGAACACTGAAGCTTTCTTT.

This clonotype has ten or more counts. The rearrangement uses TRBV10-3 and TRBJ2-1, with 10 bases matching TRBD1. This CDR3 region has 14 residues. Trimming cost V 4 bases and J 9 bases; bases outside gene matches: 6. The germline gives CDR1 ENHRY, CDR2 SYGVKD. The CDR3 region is CAISGGQGVSEQFF. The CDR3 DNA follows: TGTGCCATCAGTGGAGGACAGGGGGTTAGTGAGCAGTTCTTC.

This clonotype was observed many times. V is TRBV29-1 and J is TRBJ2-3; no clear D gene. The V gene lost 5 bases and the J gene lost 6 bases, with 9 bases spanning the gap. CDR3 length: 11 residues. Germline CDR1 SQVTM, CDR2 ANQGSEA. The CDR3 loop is CSVHGLDTQYF. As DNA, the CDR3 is TGCAGCGTTCATGGATTGGATACGCAGTATTTT.

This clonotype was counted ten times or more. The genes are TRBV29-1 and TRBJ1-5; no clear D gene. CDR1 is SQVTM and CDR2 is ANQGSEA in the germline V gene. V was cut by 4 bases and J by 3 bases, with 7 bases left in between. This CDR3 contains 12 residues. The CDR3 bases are TGCAGCGTTGCCACAGACAATCAGCCCCAGCATTTT. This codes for CSVATDNQPQHF.

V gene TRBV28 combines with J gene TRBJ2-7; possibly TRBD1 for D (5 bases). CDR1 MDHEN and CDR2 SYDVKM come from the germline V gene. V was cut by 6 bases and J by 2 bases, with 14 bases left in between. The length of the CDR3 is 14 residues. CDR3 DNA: TGTGCCAGCAGCCCGACAGAGACACCCTACGAGCAGTACTTC. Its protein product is CASSPTETPYEQYF.

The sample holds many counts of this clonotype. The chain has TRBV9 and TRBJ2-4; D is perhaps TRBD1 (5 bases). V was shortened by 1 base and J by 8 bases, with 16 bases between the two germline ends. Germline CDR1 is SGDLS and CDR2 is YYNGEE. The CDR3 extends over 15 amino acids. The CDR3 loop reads CASSVTDRTVHIQYF. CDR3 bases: TGTGCCAGCAGCGTAACCGACAGAACAGTGCACATTCAGTACTTC.